The 11 T cell receptor beta chains given below trace back to one sample, sequenced in a study of blood T cell repertoires in COVID-19. Clones were read by immunoSEQ multiplex PCR, and TCRdb kept only the in-frame ones, dropping some. The sample yields 200,000 to 250,000 clones, 75% to 85% seen once. Sequenced sample: peripheral blood. The receptors originated from a woman aged 70-85 years with COVID-19, enrolled during active disease.

The chain couples TRBV9 to TRBJ2-3; TRBD2 aligns across 7 bases. This CDR3 has 17 residues. The V and J ends lost 4 bases and 1 base, in that order; junction bases with no gene match: 12. Germline CDR1 SGDLS, CDR2 YYNGEE. DNA for the CDR3: TGTGCCAGCAGCCCAAGGGGAAGCGGGGACGGCACAGATACGCAGTATTTT. Its translation is CASSPRGSGDGTDTQYF.

The chain combines TRBV3-1 (or the pseudogene TRBV3-2) with TRBJ1-2; 7 positions match TRBD1. With V trimmed by 5 bases and J by 5 bases, 14 bases remained unmatched. There are 16 residues in the CDR3. The germline V gene has CDR1 LGHDT and CDR2 YNNKEL (reference sequence). CDR3 nucleotide sequence: TGTGCCAGCAGCTCAAGCCAGCCCGGGACAGCGTATGGCTACACCTTC. Encoded protein: CASSSSQPGTAYGYTF.

The V gene is TRBV30, the J gene TRBJ1-4; the D gene is possibly TRBD1 (5 bases). Germline V lookup: CDR1 GTSNPN, CDR2 SVGIG (reference sequence). The CDR3 sequence is 16 residues long. V lost 4 bases, J lost 3 bases, and 18 bases lay in between. The CDR3 region is CAWKGPDGSANEKLFF. DNA for the CDR3: TGTGCCTGGAAGGGGCCGGACGGATCAGCTAATGAAAAACTGTTTTTT.

The rearrangement joins TRBV6-2 or TRBV6-3 to TRBJ2-3; 12 bases align to TRBD2. Germline V gene sequence: CDR1 MNHEY, CDR2 SVGEGT. This CDR3 spans 17 amino acids. Trimming took 5 bases from V and 0 from J; bases not matched to a gene: 6. DNA of the CDR3: TGTGCCAGCAGTCCGACTAGCGGGGGAGTAAGCACAGATACGCAGTATTTT. It specifies CASSPTSGGVSTDTQYF.

J is TRBJ1-1 and V is TRBV21-1; the table gives TRBD1 as D, unverified against the DNA. TRBV21-1 is classified as a pseudogene. This CDR3 is built from 12 residues. CDR3 sequence: CASSSGNTEAFF. CDR3 in DNA: TGTGCCAGCAGTTCAGGGAACACTGAAGCTTTCTTT.

J is TRBJ2-4 and V is TRBV5-5; a weak D match, TRBD1 (6 bases). Trimming pared 4 bases from V and 8 bases from J, leaving 10 bases between. The CDR3 contains 12 residues. The V gene's germline CDR1 is SGHKS and CDR2 YYEKEE (reference sequence). The CDR3 region is CASSAQGYIQYF. The DNA of the CDR3 is TGTGCCAGCAGCGCCCAGGGGTACATTCAGTACTTC.

The rearrangement joins TRBV7-2 to TRBJ2-2; 10 nucleotides match TRBD1. V dropped 5 bases and J dropped 0; count of bases not matched to a gene: 9. Germline loops: CDR1 SGHTA, CDR2 FQGNSA. This CDR3 spans 18 amino acids. CDR3 residues: CASSPRGTGVTNTGELFF. CDR3 DNA sequence: TGTGCCAGCAGCCCTCGTGGGACAGGGGTCACGAACACCGGGGAGCTGTTTTTT.

This clone was seen a handful of times. The chain is built from TRBV4-1 and TRBJ2-7; 7 nucleotides match TRBD2. Germline V lookup: CDR1 MGHRA, CDR2 YSYEKL. The CDR3 is 13 residues long. V lost 4 bases, J lost 3 bases, and 3 bases stayed unmatched. CDR3 sequence reads: CASSRGLGYEQYF. The CDR3 DNA is TGCGCCAGCAGCCGCGGACTAGGCTACGAGCAGTACTTC.

This rearrangement joins TRBV24-1 to TRBJ1-2; no reliable D call. The CDR3 loop spans 15 amino acids. Germline values: CDR1 KGHDR, CDR2 SFDVKD. Trimming pared 3 bases from V and 9 bases from J, leaving 19 bases between. The CDR3 spells CATSDPTNMSGSYTF. CDR3 coding DNA: TGTGCCACCAGTGATCCGACCAACATGTCGGGGAGCTACACCTTC.

V usage is TRBV5-5 and J usage is TRBJ2-5, with TRBD1 identical over 9 bases. CDR3 length: 15 amino acids. V gave up 4 bases and J gave up 5 bases; unmatched junction bases: 9. CDR1 is SGHKS, CDR2 YYEKEE, per germline (reference sequence). The CDR3 coding sequence is TGTGCCAGCAGCAGCTACACAGGGGGCGAGGAGACCCAGTACTTC. Its translation is CASSSYTGGEETQYF. Drawing the rest from reference TRBV5-5 and TRBJ2-5, the complete variable domain is DAGVTQSPTHLIKTRGQQVTLRCSPISGHKSVSWYQQVLGQGPQFIFQYYEKEERGRGNFPDRFSARQFPNYSSELNVNALLLGDSALYLCASSSYTGGEETQYFGPGTRLLVL.

This chain uses TRBV7-3 with TRBJ2-1, with 8 bases aligning to TRBD2. The CDR3 has 14 amino acids. With 5 bases clipped from V and 4 bases from J, the junction kept 4 bases outside the gene matches. Germline CDR1 is SGHTA and CDR2 is FQGTGA. The CDR3 is CASSISGAYNEQFF. The DNA for the CDR3 is TGTGCCAGCAGCATTAGCGGGGCGTACAATGAGCAGTTCTTC.